The T cell receptor beta chain described here comes from a study of regulatory T cells in long-lasting Graves disease. Findings of the study overall: Favored gene segments in persistent disease were TRBV28, TRBJ1-2 and TRBJ2-5.

To make TCR beta libraries, researchers used iRepertoire HTBI primers and Arm-PCR of CDR3 regions. TCRdb reprocessed the multiplex PCR reads with MiXCR, giving one entry per CDR3 protein. The sample consists of more than 400,000 distinct CDR3 sequences, approximately 16% of them appearing once. A word on this clonotype: Its antigen remains unidentified.

Trimming left V 5 bases short and J 8 bases short, with 21 bases between. The CDR3 covers 15 residues. Germline V gene sequence: CDR1 SEHNR, CDR2 FQNEAQ (reference sequence). This sample's time point: newly diagnosed GD, antithyroid drugs for less than 3 months. TCR sequences were obtained from RNA taken from PBMCs. This sample was shared with a second study, whose subject was T cells in Graves' hyperthyroidism and ophthalmopathy. That paper notes: The study based diagnoses on clinical symptoms, serum thyroxine and TRAb, thyroid ultrasound and orbital computed tomography.

V gene TRBV7-9 combines with J gene TRBJ1-2; the D is unclear. This TCR derives from a woman aged 25-40 years with Graves disease. The sequencing used peripheral blood mononuclear cells (PBMCs), collected at new diagnosis, from a patient treated with antithyroid drugs. CDR3 amino acids: CASSRGVGRSGGYTF. CDR3 DNA: TGTGCCAGCAGCCGAGGTGTGGGCCGCAGTGGGGGCTACACCTTC.